This record concerns one TCR beta chain sequence. The sample comes from a study of blood T cell repertoires in COVID-19. Some clones are missing from TCRdb's copy, which holds only in-frame ones; the method was immunoSEQ multiplex PCR. The repertoire holds 300,000 to 350,000 clones, with around 85% as singletons. The CDR3 runs 15 residues. Germline assignment: CDR1 LNHDA and CDR2 SQIVND (reference sequence). Losses at the gene ends were 5 bases for V and 6 bases for J; bases not matched to a gene: 10. This receptor was identified in a young man who had recovered from COVID-19. Sequencing was done on a sample of PBMCs or T cells enriched from blood (not recorded which). V and J are TRBV19 and TRBJ1-1; 9 bases align to TRBD1. The DNA for the CDR3 is TGTGCCAGTAGTGCGACGGGACAGGGTAGCCCTGAAGCTTTCTTT. Protein product: CASSATGQGSPEAFF.